This TCR beta chain was captured by sequencing in a study of cytomegalovirus exposure and HLA in healthy donors. The V end was cut by 3 bases, the J end by 3 bases, with 9 bases between. The CDR3 sequence is 14 residues long. Per the germline V gene, CDR1 is MNHEY and CDR2 is SMNVEV (reference sequence). Both 60 Vbeta primers and 13 Jbeta primers went into the PCR. The authors' processing: Later, an analysis found tens of millions of unique TCR beta chains, and around 12 million of these were shared. The table came from immunoSEQ multiplex PCR; TCRdb's copy has only in-frame clones and leaves some out. V, J and clone size were drawn from that table, and D and trimming were deduced from the DNA. The sample consists of roughly 290,000 clones, around 80% of them appearing once. Study outcomes and limitations: A missense variant in DCLRE1C was later tied to TCR beta V- and J-gene trimming. There was a cluster of highly shared sequence variants that was likely a sequencing artifact. The sole available immune exposure information was CMV serostatus.

In regard to this clone: Its target is not known.

The chain joins TRBV27 to TRBJ1-5, with D possibly matching TRBD1 (5 bases). Material: PBMCs. The clonotype was recovered from a girl aged 2-10 years in good health and CMV-seronegative. CDR3 DNA sequence: TGTGCCAGCAGTTTTTTAGGACACAATCAGCCCCAGCATTTT. This encodes CASSFLGHNQPQHF.